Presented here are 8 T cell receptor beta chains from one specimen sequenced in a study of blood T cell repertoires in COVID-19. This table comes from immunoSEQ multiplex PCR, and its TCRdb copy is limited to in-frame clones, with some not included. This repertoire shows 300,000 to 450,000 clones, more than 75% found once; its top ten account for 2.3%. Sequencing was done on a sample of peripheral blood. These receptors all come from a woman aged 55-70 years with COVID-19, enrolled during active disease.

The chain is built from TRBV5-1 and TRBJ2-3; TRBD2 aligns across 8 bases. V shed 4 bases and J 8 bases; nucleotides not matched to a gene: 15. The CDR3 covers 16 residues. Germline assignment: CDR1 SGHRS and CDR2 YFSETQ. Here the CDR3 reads CASSLRAGLGLGTQYF. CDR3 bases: TGCGCCAGCAGCCTGAGAGCGGGACTAGGTTTAGGTACGCAGTATTTT. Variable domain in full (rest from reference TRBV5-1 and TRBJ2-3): KAGVTQTPRYLIKTRGQQVTLSCSPISGHRSVSWYQQTPGQGLQFLFEYFSETQRNKGNFPGRFSGRQFSNSRSEMNVSTLELGDSALYLCASSLRAGLGLGTQYFGPGTRLTVL.

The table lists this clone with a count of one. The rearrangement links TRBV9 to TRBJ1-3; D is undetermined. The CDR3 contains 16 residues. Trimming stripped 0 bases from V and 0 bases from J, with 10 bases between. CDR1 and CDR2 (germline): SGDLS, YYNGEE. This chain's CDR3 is CASSVGAGNSGNTIYF. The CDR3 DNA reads TGTGCCAGCAGCGTAGGCGCAGGAAACTCTGGAAACACCATATATTTT.

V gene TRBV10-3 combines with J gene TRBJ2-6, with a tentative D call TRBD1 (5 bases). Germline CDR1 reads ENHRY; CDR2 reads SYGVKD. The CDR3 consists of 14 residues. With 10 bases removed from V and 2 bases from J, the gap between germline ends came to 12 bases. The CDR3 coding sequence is TGTGCCACCATGACAGTTACTGGGGCCAACGTCCTGACTTTC. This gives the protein CATMTVTGANVLTF.

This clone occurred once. The CDR3 loop is CASSLDLAGGRETQYF. As DNA, the CDR3 is TGTGCCAGCAGCTTAGATTTAGCGGGGGGGCGGGAGACCCAGTACTTC. The chain uses TRBV7-2 and TRBJ2-5, with TRBD2 matching 11 bases. Germline V lookup: CDR1 SGHTA, CDR2 FQGNSA. The CDR3 covers 16 residues. Losses at the gene ends were 1 base for V and 5 bases for J; bases not matched to a gene: 6.

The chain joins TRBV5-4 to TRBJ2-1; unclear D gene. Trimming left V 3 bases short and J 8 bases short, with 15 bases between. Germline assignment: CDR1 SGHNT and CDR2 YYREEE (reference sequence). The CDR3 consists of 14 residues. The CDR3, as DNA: TGTGCCAGCAGCTACCAAGCGTTACCCGATGAGCAGTTCTTC. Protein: CASSYQALPDEQFF.

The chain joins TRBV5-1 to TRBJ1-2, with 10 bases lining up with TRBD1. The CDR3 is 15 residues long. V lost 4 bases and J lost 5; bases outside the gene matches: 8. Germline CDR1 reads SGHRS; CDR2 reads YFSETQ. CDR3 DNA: TGCGCCAGCAGCATTACGGGGACAGGGGATTATGGCTACACCTTC. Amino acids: CASSITGTGDYGYTF.

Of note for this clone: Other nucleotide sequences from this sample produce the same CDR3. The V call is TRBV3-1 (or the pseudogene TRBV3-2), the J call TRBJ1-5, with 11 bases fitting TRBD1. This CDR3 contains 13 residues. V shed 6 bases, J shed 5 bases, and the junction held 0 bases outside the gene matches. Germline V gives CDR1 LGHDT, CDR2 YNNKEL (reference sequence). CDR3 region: CASRGQGDQPQHF. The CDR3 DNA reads TGTGCCAGCAGGGGACAGGGGGATCAGCCCCAGCATTTT.

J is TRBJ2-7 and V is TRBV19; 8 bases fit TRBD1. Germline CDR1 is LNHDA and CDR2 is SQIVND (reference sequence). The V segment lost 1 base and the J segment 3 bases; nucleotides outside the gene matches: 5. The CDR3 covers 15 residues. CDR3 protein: CASSIGQGLFYEQYF. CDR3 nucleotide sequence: TGTGCCAGTAGTATAGGACAGGGGCTTTTCTACGAGCAGTACTTC.